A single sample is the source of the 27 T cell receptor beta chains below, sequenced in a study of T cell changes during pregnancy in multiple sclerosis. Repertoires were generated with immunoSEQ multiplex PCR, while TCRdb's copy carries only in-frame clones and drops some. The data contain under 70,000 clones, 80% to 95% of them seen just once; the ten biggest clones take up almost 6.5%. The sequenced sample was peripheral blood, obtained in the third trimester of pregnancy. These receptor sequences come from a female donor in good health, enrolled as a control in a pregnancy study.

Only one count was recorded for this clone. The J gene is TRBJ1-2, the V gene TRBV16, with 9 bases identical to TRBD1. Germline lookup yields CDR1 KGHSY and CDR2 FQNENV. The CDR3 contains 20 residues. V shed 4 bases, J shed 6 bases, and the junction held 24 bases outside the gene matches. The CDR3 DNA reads TGTGCCAGCAGCCTAAGAACGAAACCGACAGGGGGGGCTGCGAGCGATGGCTACACCTTC. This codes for CASSLRTKPTGGAASDGYTF. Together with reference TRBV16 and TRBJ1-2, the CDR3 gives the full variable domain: GEEVAQTPKHLVRGEGQKAKLYCAPIKGHSYVFWYQQVLKNEFKFLISFQNENVFDETGMPKERFSAKCLPNSPCSLEIQATKLEDSAVYFCASSLRTKPTGGAASDGYTFGSGTRLTVV.

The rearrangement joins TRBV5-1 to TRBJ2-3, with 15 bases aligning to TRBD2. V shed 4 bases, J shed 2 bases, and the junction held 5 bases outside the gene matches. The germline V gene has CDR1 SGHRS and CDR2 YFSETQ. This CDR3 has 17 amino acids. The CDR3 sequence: CASSTGLAGGSTDTQYF. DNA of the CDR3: TGCGCCAGCAGCACCGGACTAGCGGGGGGGTCCACAGATACGCAGTATTTT.

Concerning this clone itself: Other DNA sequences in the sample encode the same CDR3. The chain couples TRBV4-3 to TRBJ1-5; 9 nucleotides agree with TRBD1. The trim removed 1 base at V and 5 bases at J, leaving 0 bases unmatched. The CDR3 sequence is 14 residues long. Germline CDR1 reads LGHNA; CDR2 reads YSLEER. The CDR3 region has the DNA TGCGCCAGCAGCCAAGGGGACAGGGATCAGCCCCAGCATTTT. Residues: CASSQGDRDQPQHF.

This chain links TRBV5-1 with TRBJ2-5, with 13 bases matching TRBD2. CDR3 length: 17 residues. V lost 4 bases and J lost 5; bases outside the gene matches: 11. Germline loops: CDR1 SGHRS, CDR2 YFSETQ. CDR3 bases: TGCGCCAGCAGCGGAGGACTAGCGGGAGCCTCGGGTGAGACCCAGTACTTC. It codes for CASSGGLAGASGETQYF.

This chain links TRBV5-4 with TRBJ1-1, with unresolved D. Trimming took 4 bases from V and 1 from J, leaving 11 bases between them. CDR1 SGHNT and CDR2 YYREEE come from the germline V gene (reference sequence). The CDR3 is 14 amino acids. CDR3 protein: CASSRAAANTEAFF. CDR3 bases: TGTGCCAGCAGCCGCGCCGCGGCGAACACTGAAGCTTTCTTT.

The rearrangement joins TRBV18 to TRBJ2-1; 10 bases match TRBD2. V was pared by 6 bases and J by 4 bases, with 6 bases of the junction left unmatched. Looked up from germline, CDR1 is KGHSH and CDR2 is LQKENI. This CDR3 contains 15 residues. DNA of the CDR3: TGTGCCAGCTCCCAGACTAGCGGGTTTTACAATGAGCAGTTCTTC. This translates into CASSQTSGFYNEQFF.

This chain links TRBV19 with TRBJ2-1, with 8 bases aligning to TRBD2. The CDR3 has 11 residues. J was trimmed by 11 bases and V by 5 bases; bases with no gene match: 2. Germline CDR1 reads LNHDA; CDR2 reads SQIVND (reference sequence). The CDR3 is CASSVAGKQFF. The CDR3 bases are TGTGCCAGTAGTGTAGCGGGGAAGCAGTTCTTC.

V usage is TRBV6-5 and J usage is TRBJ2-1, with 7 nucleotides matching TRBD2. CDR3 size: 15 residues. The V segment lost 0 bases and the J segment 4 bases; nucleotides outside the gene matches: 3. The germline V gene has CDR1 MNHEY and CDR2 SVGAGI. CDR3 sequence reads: CASSYSAGSYNEQFF. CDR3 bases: TGTGCCAGCAGTTACTCAGCGGGATCATACAATGAGCAGTTCTTC.

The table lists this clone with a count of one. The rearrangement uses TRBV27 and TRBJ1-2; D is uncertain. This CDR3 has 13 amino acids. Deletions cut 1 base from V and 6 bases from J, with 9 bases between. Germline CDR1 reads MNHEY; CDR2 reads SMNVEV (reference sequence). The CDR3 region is CASSLWPGDGYTF. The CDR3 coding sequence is TGTGCCAGCAGTTTATGGCCCGGGGATGGCTACACCTTC.

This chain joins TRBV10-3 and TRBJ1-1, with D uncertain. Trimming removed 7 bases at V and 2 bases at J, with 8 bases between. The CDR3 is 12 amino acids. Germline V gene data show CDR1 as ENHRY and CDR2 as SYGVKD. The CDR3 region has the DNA TGTGCCATCAAGGCGGTCAACACTGAAGCTTTCTTT. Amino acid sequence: CAIKAVNTEAFF.

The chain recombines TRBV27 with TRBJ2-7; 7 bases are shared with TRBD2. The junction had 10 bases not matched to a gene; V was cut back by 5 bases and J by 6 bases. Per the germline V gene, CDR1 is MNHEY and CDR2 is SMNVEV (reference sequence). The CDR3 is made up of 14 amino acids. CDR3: CASSRGDVAGEQYF. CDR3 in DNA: TGTGCCAGCAGTCGCGGAGACGTAGCGGGCGAGCAGTACTTC.

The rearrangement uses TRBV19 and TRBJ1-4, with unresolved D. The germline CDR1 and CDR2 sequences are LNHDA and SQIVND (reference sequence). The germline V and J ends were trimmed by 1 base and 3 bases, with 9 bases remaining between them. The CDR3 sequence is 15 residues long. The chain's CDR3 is CASSIGWLANEKLFF. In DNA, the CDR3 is TGTGCCAGTAGTATAGGTTGGCTTGCTAATGAAAAACTGTTTTTT.

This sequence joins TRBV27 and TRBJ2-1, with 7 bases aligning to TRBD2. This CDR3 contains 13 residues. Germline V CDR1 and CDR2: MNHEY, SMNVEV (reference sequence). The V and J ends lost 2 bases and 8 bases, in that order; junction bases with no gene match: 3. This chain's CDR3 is CASSLGLGDEQFF. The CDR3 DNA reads TGTGCCAGCAGTTTAGGACTAGGGGATGAGCAGTTCTTC.

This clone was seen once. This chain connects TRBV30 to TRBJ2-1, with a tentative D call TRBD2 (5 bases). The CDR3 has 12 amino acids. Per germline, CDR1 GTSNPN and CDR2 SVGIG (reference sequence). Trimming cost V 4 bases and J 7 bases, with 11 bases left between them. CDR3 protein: CAWIPGVNEQFF. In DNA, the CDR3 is TGTGCCTGGATCCCCGGGGTAAATGAGCAGTTCTTC.

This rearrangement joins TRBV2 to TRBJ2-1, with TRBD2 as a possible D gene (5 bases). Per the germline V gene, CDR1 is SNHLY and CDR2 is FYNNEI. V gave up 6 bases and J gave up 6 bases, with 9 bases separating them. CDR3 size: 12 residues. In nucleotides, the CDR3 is TGTGCCAGCAGACCTACTAGCAATGAGCAGTTCTTC. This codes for CASRPTSNEQFF.

CDR3 sequence: CAWSTGGRGYTF. CDR3 sequence (DNA): TGTGCCTGGTCGACAGGGGGACGGGGCTACACCTTC. The chain couples TRBV30 to TRBJ1-2; 9 bases are shared with TRBD1. The CDR3 is made up of 12 amino acids. J lost 8 bases, V lost 5 bases, and 6 bases had no gene match. Germline CDR1 and CDR2: GTSNPN and SVGIG (reference sequence).

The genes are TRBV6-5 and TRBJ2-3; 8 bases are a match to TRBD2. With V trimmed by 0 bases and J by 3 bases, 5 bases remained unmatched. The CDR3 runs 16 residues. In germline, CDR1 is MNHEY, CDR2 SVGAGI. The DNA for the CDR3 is TGTGCCAGCAGTTACTCGCCGGGAGGGCATACAGATACGCAGTATTTT. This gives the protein CASSYSPGGHTDTQYF.

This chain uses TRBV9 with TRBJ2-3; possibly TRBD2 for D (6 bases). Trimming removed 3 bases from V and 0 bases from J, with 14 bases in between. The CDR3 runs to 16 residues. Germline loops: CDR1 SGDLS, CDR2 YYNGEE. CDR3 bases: TGTGCCAGCAGCGGTGTCTTAGCGGATAGCACAGATACGCAGTATTTT. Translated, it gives CASSGVLADSTDTQYF.

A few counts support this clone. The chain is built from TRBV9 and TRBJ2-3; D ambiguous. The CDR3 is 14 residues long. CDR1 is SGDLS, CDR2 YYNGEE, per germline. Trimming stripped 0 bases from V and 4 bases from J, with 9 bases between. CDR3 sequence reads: CASSVGGSPDTQYF. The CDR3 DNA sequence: TGTGCCAGCAGCGTAGGAGGTTCCCCAGATACGCAGTATTTT. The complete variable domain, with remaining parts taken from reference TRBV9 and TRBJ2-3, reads DSGVTQTPKHLITATGQRVTLRCSPRSGDLSVYWYQQSLDQGLQFLIQYYNGEERAKGNILERFSAQQFPDLHSELNLSSLELGDSALYFCASSVGGSPDTQYFGPGTRLTVL.

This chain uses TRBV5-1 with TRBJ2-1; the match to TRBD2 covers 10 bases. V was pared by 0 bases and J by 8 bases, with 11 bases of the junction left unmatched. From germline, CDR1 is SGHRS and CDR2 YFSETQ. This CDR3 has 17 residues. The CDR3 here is CASSLGFPSGGYDEQFF. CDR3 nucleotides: TGCGCCAGCAGCTTGGGATTCCCTAGCGGGGGCTATGATGAGCAGTTCTTC. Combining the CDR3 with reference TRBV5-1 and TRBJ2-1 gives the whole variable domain KAGVTQTPRYLIKTRGQQVTLSCSPISGHRSVSWYQQTPGQGLQFLFEYFSETQRNKGNFPGRFSGRQFSNSRSEMNVSTLELGDSALYLCASSLGFPSGGYDEQFFGPGTRLTVL.

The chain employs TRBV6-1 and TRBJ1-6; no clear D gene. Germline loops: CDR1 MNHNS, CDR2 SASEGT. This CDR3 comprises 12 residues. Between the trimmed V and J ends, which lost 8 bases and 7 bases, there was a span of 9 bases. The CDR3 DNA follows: TGTGCCAGCCAGGTTGAAAATTCACCCCTCCACTTT. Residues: CASQVENSPLHF.

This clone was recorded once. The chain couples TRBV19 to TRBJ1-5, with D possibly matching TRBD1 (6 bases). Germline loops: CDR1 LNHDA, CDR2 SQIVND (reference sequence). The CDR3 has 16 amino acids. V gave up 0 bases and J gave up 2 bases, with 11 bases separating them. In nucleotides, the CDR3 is TGTGCCAGTAGTATAGATGCAGGGGTAGGCAATCAGCCCCAGCATTTT. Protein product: CASSIDAGVGNQPQHF.

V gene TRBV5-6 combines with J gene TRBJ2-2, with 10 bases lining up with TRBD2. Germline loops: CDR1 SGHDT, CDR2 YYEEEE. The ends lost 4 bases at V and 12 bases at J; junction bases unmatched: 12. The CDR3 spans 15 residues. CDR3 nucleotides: TGTGCCAGCAGCCCGCCCGGACTAGCGGCCCCGCAGCTGTTTTTT. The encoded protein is CASSPPGLAAPQLFF. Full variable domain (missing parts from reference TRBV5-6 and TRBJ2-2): DAGVTQSPTHLIKTRGQQVTLRCSPKSGHDTVSWYQQALGQGPQFIFQYYEEEERQRGNFPDRFSGHQFPNYSSELNVNALLLGDSALYLCASSPPGLAAPQLFFGEGSRLTVL.

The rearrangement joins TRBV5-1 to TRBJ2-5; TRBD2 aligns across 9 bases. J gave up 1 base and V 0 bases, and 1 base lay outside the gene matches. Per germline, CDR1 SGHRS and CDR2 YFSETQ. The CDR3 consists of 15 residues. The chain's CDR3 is CASSLVSGGQETQYF. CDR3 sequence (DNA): TGCGCCAGCAGCTTGGTTAGCGGGGGCCAAGAGACCCAGTACTTC.

CDR3 sequence: CASSLDPGDTVNYGYTF. The CDR3 nucleotides read TGTGCCAGCAGCTTGGACCCAGGGGACACGGTGAACTATGGCTACACCTTC. The chain recombines TRBV5-5 with TRBJ1-2; TRBD1 is a possible D gene (6 bases). The germline V and J ends were trimmed by 0 bases and 2 bases, with 17 bases remaining between them. The CDR3 sequence is 17 residues long. Germline lookup yields CDR1 SGHKS and CDR2 YYEKEE (reference sequence).

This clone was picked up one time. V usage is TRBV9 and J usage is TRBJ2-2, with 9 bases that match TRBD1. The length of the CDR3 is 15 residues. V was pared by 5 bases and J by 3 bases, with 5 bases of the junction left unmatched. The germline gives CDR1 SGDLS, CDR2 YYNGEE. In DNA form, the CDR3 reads TGTGCCAGCAGGGCCGGGACAGGGTACACCGGGGAGCTGTTTTTT. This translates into CASRAGTGYTGELFF.

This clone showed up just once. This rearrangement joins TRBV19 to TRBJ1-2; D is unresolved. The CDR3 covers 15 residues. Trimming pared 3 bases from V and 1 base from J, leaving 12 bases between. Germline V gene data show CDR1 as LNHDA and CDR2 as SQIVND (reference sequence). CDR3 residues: CASSIVGRGNYGYTF. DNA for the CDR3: TGTGCCAGTAGTATTGTCGGTCGGGGTAACTATGGCTACACCTTC.